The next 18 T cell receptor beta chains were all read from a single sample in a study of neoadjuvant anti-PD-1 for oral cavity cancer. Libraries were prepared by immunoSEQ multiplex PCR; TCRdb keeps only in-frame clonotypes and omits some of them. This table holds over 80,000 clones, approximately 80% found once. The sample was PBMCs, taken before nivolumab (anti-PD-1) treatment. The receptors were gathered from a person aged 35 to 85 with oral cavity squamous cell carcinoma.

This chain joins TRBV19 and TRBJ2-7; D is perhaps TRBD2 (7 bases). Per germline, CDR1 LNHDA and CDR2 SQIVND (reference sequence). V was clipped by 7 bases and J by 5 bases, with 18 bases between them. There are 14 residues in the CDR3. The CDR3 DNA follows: TGTGCCAGTACCAGGACTAGGGGGGATCACGAGCAGTACTTC. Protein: CASTRTRGDHEQYF.

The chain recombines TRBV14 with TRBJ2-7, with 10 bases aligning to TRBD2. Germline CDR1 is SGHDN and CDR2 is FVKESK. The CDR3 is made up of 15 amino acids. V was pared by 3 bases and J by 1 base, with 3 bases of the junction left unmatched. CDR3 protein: CASSHGLAVSYEQYF. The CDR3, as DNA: TGTGCCAGCAGCCATGGACTAGCGGTTTCCTACGAGCAGTACTTC.

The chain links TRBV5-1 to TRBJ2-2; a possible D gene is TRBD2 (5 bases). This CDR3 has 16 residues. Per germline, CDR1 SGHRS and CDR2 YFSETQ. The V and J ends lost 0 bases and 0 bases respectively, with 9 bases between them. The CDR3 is CASSLVVATNTGELFF. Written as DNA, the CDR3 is TGCGCCAGCAGCTTGGTGGTAGCGACGAACACCGGGGAGCTGTTTTTT.

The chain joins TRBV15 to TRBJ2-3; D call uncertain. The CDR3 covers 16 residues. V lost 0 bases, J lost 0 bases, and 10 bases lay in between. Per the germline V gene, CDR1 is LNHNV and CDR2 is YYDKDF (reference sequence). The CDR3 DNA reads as TGTGCCACCAGCAGAGAGCTGCAATTGAGCACAGATACGCAGTATTTT. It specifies CATSRELQLSTDTQYF.

The CDR3 DNA reads as TGTGCCAGCAGCGTATCCAAGGGCGCTGAAGCTTTCTTT. Translating it yields CASSVSKGAEAFF. The chain is built from TRBV27 and TRBJ1-1, with D unresolved. Germline CDR1 reads MNHEY; CDR2 reads SMNVEV (reference sequence). Trimming took 6 bases from V and 6 from J, leaving 14 bases between them. This CDR3 spans 13 amino acids.

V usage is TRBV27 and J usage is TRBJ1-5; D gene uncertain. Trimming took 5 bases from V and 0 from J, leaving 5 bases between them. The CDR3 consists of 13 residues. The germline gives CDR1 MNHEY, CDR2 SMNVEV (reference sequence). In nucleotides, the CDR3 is TGTGCCAGCAGTATTGATAGCAATCAGCCCCAGCATTTT. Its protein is CASSIDSNQPQHF.

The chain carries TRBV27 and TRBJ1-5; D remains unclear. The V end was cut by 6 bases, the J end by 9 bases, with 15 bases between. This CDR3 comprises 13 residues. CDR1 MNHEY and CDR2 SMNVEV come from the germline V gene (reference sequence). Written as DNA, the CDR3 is TGTGCCAGCAGGGAGGACCCCTTAAGGCCCCAGCATTTT. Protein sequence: CASREDPLRPQHF.

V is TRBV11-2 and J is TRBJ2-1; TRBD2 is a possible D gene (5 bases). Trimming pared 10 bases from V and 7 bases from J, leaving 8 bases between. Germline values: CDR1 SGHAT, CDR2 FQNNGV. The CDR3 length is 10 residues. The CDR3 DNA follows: TGTGCCACCTCGGGGAATGAGCAGTTCTTC. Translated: CATSGNEQFF.

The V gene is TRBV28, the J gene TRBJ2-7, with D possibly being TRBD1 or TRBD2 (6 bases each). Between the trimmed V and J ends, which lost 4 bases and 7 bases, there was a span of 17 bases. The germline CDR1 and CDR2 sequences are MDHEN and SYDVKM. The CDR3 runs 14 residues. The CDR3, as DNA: TGTGCCAGCAGTTCGACGGGGGCGTTGAGGGAGCAGTACTTC. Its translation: CASSSTGALREQYF. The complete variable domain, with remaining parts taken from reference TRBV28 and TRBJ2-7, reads DVKVTQSSRYLVKRTGEKVFLECVQDMDHENMFWYRQDPGLGLRLIYFSYDVKMKEKGDIPEGYSVSREKKERFSLILESASTNQTSMYLCASSSTGALREQYFGPGTRLTVT.

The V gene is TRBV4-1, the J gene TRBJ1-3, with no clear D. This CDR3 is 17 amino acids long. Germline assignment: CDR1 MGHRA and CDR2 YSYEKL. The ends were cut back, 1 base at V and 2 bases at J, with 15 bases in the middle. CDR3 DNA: TGCGCCAGCAGCCAAGGATTTTCCTCAGGACCTGGAAACACCATATATTTT. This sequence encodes CASSQGFSSGPGNTIYF.

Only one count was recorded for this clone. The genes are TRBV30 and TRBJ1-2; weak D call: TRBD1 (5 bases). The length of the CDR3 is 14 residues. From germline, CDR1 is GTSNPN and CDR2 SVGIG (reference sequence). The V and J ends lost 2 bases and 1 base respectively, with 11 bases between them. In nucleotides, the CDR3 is TGTGCCTGGAGTCCCACAGGACTTAACTATGGCTACACCTTC. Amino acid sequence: CAWSPTGLNYGYTF.

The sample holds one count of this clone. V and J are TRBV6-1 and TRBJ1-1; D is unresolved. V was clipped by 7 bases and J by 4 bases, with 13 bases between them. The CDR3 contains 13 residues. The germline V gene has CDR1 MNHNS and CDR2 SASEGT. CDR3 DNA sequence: TGTGCCAGCAAGGCCGGGGAAAGCACTGAAGCTTTCTTT. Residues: CASKAGESTEAFF.

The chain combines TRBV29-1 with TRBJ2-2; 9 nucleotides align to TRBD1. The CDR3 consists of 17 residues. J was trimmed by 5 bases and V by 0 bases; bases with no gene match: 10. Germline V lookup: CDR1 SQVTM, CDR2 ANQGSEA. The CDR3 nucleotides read TGCAGCGTTGAAGAGTGGACCGGGACAGGGCGAACCGGGGAGCTGTTTTTT. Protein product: CSVEEWTGTGRTGELFF.

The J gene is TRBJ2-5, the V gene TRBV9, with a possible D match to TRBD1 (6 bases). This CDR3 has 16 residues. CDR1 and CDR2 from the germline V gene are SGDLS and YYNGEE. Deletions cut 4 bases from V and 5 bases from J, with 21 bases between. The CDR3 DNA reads TGTGCCAGCAGCTCCGAGTCAGGGGCCAAGGGGGAGACCCAGTACTTC. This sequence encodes CASSSESGAKGETQYF.

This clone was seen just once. The CDR3 loop is CASRGTGTEETQYF. In nucleotides, the CDR3 is TGCGCCAGCCGGGGGACAGGGACCGAAGAGACCCAGTACTTC. The rearrangement links TRBV10-2 to TRBJ2-5; TRBD1 agrees at 9 bases. CDR1 WSHSY and CDR2 SAAADI come from the germline V gene. The CDR3 has 14 residues. The V and J ends lost 8 bases and 3 bases, in that order; junction bases with no gene match: 7.

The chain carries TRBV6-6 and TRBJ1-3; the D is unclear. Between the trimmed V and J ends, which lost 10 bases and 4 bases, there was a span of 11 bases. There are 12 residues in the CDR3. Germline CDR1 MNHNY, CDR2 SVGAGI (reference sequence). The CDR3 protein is CATAARGNTIYF. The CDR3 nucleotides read TGTGCCACTGCGGCGAGAGGAAACACCATATATTTT.

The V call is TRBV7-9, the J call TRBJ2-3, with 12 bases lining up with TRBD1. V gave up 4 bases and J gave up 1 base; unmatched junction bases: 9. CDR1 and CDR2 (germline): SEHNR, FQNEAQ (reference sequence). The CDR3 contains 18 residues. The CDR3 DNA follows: TGTGCCAGCAGCTGGGACAGGGGGCGCCGTTTGGGCACAGATACGCAGTATTTT. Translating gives CASSWDRGRRLGTDTQYF.

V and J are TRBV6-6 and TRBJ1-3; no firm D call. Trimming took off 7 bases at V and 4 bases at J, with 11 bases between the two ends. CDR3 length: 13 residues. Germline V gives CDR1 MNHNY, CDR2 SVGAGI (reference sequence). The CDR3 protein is CASMTGGGNTIYF. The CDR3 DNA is TGTGCCAGCATGACGGGCGGGGGAAACACCATATATTTT.